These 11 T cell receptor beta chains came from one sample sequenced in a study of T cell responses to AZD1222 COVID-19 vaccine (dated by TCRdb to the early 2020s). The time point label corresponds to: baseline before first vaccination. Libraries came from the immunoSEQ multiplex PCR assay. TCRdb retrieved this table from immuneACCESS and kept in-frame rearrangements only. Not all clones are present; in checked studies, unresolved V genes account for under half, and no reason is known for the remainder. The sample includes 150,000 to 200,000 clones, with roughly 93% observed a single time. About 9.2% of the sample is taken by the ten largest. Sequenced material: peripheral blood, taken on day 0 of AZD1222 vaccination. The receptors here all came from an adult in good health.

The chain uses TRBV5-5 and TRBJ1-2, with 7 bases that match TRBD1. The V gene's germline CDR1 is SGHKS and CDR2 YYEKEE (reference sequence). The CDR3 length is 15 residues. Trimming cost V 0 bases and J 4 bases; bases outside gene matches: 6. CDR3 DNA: TGTGCCAGCAGCTTGGGAGGGGCAGGGGGCTATGGCTACACCTTC. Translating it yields CASSLGGAGGYGYTF.

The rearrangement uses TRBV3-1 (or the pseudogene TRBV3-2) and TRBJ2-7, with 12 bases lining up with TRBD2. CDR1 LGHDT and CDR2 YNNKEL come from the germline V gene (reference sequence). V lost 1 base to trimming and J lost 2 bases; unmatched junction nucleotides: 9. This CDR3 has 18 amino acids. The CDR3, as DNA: TGTGCCAGCAGCCAAGGAGGACTAGCGGGGCCAGAGACCTACGAGCAGTACTTC. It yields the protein CASSQGGLAGPETYEQYF.

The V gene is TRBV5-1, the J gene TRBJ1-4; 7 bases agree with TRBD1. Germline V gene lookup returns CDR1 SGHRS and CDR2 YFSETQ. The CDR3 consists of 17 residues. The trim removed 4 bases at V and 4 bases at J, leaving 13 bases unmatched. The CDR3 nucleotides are TGCGCCAGCAGCCAAACCCTGGGGGGACAGAGTAATGAAAAACTGTTTTTT. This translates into CASSQTLGGQSNEKLFF.

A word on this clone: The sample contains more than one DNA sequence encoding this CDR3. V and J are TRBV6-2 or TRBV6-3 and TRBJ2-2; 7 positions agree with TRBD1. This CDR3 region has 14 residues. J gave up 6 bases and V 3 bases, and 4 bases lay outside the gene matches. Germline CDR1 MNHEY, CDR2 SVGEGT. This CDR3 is CASSYVGGPGELFF. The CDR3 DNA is TGTGCCAGCAGTTATGTAGGGGGCCCCGGGGAGCTGTTTTTT.

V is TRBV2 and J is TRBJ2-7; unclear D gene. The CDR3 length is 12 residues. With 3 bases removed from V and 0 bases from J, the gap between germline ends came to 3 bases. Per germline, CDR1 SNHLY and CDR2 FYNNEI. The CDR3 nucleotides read TGTGCCAGCAGTGACAGCTCCTACGAGCAGTACTTC. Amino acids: CASSDSSYEQYF.

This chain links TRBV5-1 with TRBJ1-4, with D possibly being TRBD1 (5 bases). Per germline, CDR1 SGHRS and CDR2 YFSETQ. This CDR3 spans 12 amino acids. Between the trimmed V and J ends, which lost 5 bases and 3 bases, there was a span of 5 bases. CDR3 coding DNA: TGCGCCAGCAGGACAGCTAATGAAAAACTGTTTTTT. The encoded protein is CASRTANEKLFF.

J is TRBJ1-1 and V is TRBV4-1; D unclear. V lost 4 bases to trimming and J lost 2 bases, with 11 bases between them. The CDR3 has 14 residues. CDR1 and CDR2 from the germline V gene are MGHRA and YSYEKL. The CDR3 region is CASSLRKENTEAFF. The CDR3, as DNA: TGCGCCAGCAGCCTACGTAAGGAAAACACTGAAGCTTTCTTT.

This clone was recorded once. The DNA of the CDR3 is TGTGCCAGCACCCTAGACAGGTCCTATGGCTACACCTTC. It translates to CASTLDRSYGYTF. The chain uses TRBV6-5 and TRBJ1-2, with D possibly matching TRBD1 (6 bases). Trimming removed 7 bases from V and 4 bases from J, with 13 bases in between. This CDR3 spans 13 amino acids. Germline V gene lookup returns CDR1 MNHEY and CDR2 SVGAGI.

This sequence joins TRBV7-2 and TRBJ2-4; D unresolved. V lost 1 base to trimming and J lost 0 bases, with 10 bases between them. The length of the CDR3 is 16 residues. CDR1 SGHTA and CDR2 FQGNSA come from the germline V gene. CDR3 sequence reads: CASSLGRDLAKNIQYF. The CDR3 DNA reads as TGTGCCAGCAGCTTAGGGAGAGACCTAGCCAAAAACATTCAGTACTTC.

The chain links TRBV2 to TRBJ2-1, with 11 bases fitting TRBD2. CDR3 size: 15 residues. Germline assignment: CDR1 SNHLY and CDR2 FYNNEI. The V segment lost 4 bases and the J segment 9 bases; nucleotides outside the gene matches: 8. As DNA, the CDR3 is TGTGCCAGCAGTGTAACTAGCGGGAGTTTGACTGAGCAGTTCTTC. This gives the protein CASSVTSGSLTEQFF.

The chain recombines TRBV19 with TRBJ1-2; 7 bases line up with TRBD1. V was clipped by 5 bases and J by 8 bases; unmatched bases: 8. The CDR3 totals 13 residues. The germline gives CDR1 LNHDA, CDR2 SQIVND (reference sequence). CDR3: CASSANRGEGYTF. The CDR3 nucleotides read TGTGCCAGTAGTGCAAACAGGGGTGAGGGCTACACCTTC.